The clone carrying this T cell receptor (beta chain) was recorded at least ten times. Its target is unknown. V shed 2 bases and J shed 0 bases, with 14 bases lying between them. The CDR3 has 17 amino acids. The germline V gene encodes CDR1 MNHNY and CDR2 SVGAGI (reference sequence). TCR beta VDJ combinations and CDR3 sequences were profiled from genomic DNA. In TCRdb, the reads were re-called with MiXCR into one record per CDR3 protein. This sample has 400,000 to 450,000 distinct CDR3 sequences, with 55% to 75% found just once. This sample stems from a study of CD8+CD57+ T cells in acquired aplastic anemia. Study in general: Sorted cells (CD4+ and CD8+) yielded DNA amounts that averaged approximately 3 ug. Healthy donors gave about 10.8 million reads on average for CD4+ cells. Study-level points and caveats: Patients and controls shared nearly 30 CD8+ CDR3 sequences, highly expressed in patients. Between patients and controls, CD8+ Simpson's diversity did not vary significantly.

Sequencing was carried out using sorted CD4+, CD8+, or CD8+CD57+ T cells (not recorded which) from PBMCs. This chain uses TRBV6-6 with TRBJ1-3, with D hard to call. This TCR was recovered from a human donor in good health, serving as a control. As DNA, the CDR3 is TGTGCCAGCAGTTACCCCGTCCGTCACACCTCTGGAAACACCATATATTTT. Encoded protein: CASSYPVRHTSGNTIYF.